This entry describes one T cell receptor (beta chain). V was trimmed by 1 base and J by 0 bases, leaving 9 bases between them. The CDR3 contains 15 residues. CDR1 is SGHTA and CDR2 is FQGNSA in the germline V gene. The sample comes from a study of blood T cells in healthy people across ages. A second 7 to 11 cycle PCR used barcoded and J-beta primers. TCRdb fed the 5' RACE reads into MiXCR, producing one record per CDR3 protein. This table holds 650,000 or so distinct CDR3 sequences, approximately 52% found once. The material sequenced was blood. The receptor's source is a woman of 80 years or more in good health. The chain recombines TRBV7-2 with TRBJ1-2; D might be TRBD1 (5 bases). The CDR3 coding sequence is TGTGCCAGCAGCTTAGTGGGGGGAGCTAACTATGGCTACACCTTC. Its protein product is CASSLVGGANYGYTF.